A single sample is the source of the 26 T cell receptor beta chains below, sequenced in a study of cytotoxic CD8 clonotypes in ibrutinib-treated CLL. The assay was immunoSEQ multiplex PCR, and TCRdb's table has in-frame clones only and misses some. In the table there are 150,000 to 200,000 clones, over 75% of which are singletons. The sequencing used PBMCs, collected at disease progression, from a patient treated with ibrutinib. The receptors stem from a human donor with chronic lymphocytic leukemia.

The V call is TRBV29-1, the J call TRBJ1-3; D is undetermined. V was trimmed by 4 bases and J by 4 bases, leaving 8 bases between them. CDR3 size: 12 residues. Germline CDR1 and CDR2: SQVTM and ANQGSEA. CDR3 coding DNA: TGCAGCGTTGGATGGAAGGGAAACACCATATATTTT. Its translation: CSVGWKGNTIYF.

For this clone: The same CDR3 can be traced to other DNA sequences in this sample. This chain's CDR3 is CASSLTGSNQPQHF. The CDR3 nucleotides read TGTGCCAGTAGCCTAACAGGGAGCAATCAGCCCCAGCATTTT. This chain joins TRBV19 and TRBJ1-5; D is perhaps TRBD1 (6 bases). The germline CDR1 and CDR2 sequences are LNHDA and SQIVND (reference sequence). The CDR3 spans 14 residues. V lost 6 bases and J lost 1, with 10 bases in between. Full variable domain (outside the CDR3, taken from reference TRBV19 and TRBJ1-5): DGGITQSPKYLFRKEGQNVTLSCEQNLNHDAMYWYRQDPGQGLRLIYYSQIVNDFQKGDIAEGYSVSREKKESFPLTVTSAQKNPTAFYLCASSLTGSNQPQHFGDGTRLSIL.

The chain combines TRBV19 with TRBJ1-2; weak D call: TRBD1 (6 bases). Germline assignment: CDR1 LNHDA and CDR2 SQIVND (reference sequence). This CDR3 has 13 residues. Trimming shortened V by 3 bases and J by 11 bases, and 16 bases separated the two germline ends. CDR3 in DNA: TGTGCCAGTAGTATGAGGGACAATTTGGAGTACACCTTC. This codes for CASSMRDNLEYTF.

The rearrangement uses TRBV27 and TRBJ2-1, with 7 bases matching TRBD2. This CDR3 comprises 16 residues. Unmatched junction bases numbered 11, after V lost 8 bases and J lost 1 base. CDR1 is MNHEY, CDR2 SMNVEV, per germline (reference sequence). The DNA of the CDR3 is TGTGCCAGCGGAAGCGGGAATTGGTTTTCCTACAATGAGCAGTTCTTC. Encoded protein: CASGSGNWFSYNEQFF.

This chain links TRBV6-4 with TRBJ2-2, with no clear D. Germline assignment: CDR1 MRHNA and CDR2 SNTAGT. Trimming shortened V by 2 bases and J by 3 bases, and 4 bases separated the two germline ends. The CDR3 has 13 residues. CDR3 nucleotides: TGTGCCAGCAGTGACAGATACACCGGGGAGCTGTTTTTT. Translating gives CASSDRYTGELFF.

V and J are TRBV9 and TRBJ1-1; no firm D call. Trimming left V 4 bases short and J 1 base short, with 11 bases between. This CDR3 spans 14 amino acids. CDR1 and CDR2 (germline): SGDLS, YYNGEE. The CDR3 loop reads CASSKRQENTEAFF. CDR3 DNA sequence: TGTGCCAGCAGCAAGAGGCAAGAGAACACTGAAGCTTTCTTT.

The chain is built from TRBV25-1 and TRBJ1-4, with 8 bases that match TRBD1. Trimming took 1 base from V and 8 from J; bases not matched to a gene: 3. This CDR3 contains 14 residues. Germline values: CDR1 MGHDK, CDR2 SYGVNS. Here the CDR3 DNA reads TGTGCCAGCAGTGAATTGGACAGGGAGGAAAAACTGTTTTTT. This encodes CASSELDREEKLFF.

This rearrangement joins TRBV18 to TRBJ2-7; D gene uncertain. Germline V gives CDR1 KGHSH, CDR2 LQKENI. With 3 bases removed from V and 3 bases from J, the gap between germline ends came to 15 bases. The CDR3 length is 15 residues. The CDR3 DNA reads TGTGCCAGCTCACCTCGAGGAAGGGCACTCTACGAGCAGTACTTC. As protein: CASSPRGRALYEQYF.

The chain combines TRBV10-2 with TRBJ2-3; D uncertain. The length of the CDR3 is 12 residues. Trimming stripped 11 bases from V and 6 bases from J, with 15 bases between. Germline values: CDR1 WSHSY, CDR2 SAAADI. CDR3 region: CAAGRLRDTQYF. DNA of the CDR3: TGCGCCGCTGGACGATTAAGGGATACGCAGTATTTT.

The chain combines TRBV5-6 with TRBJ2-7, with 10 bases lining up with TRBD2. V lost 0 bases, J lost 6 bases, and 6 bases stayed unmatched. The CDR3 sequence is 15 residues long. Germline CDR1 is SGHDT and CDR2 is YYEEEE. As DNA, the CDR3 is TGTGCCAGCAGCTTGGCTCCGGGACTAGCGTCCGAGCAGTACTTC. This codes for CASSLAPGLASEQYF.

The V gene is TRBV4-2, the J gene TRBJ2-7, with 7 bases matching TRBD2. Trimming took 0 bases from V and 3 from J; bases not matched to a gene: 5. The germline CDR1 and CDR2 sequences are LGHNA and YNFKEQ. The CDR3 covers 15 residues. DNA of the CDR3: TGTGCCAGCAGCCAAGAGAGCGGGGAAGGCTACGAGCAGTACTTC. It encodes CASSQESGEGYEQYF.

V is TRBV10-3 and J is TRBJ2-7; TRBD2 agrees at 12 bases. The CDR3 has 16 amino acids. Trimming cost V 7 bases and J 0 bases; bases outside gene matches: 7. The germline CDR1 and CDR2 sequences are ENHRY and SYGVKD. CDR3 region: CAIKSGTSGPSYEQYF. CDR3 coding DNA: TGTGCCATCAAATCCGGGACTAGCGGGCCCTCCTACGAGCAGTACTTC.

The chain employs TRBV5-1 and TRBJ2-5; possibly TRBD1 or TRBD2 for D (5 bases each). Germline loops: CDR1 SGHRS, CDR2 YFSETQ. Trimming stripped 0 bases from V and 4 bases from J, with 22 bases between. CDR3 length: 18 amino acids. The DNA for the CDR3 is TGCGCCAGCAGCTTGGAGGAGGTCCAGGGAGTGGTCGGAGAGACCCAGTACTTC. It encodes CASSLEEVQGVVGETQYF.

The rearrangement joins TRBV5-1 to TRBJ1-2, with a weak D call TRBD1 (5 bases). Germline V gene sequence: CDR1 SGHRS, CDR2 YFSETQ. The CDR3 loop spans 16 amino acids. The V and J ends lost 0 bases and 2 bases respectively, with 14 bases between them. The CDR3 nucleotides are TGCGCCAGCAGCTTGGCCCTTAGTCCAGGGAACTATGGCTACACCTTC. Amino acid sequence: CASSLALSPGNYGYTF. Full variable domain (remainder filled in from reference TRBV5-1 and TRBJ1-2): KAGVTQTPRYLIKTRGQQVTLSCSPISGHRSVSWYQQTPGQGLQFLFEYFSETQRNKGNFPGRFSGRQFSNSRSEMNVSTLELGDSALYLCASSLALSPGNYGYTFGSGTRLTVV.

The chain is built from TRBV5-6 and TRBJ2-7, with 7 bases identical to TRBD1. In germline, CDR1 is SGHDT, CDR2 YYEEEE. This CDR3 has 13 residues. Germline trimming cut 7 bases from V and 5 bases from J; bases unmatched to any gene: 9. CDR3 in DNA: TGTGCCAGCGGAAGACAGGGTGGCGACGAGCAGTACTTC. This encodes CASGRQGGDEQYF.

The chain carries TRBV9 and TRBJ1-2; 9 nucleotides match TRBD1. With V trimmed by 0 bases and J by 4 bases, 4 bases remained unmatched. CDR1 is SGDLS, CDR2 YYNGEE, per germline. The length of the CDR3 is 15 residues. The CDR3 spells CASSVEGQGGYGYTF. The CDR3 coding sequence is TGTGCCAGCAGCGTAGAGGGACAGGGTGGCTATGGCTACACCTTC. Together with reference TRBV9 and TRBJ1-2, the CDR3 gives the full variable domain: DSGVTQTPKHLITATGQRVTLRCSPRSGDLSVYWYQQSLDQGLQFLIQYYNGEERAKGNILERFSAQQFPDLHSELNLSSLELGDSALYFCASSVEGQGGYGYTFGSGTRLTVV.

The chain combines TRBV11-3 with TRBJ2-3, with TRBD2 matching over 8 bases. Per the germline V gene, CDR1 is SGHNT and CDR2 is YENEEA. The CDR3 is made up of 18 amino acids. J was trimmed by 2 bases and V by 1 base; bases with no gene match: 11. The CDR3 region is CASSLVSGLAGLTDTQYF. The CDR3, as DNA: TGTGCCAGCAGCTTAGTGTCCGGGCTAGCGGGCCTCACAGATACGCAGTATTTT.

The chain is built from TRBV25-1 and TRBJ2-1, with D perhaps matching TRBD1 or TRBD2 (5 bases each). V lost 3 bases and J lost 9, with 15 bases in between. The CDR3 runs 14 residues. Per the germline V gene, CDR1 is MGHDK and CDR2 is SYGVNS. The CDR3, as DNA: TGTGCCAGCAGTGAGCAACCGGGACCCAGTGAGCAGTTCTTC. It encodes CASSEQPGPSEQFF.

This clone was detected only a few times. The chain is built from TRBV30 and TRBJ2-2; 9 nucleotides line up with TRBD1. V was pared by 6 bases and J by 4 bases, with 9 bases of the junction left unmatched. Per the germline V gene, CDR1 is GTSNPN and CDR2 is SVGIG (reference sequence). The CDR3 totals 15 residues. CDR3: CACLPGQGITGELFF. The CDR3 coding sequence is TGTGCCTGTCTTCCGGGACAGGGTATCACCGGGGAGCTGTTTTTT.

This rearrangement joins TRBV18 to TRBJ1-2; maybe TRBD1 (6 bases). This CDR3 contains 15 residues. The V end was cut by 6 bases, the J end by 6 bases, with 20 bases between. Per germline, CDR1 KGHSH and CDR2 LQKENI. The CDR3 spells CASSPGSGAGDGYTF. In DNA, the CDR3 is TGTGCCAGCTCCCCTGGGAGCGGGGCAGGGGATGGCTACACCTTC.

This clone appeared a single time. The DNA for the CDR3 is TGTGCCAGCAGCGTTACCGGGACAGCGAACACCGGGGAGCTGTTTTTT. This gives the protein CASSVTGTANTGELFF. The rearrangement uses TRBV9 and TRBJ2-2, with TRBD1 matching 7 bases. Germline values: CDR1 SGDLS, CDR2 YYNGEE. V dropped 2 bases and J dropped 0; count of bases not matched to a gene: 4. The CDR3 has 16 amino acids.

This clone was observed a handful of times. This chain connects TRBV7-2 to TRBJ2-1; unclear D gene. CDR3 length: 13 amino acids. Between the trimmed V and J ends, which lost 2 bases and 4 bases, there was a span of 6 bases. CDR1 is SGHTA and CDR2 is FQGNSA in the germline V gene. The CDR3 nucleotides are TGTGCCAGCAGCTTAAACGCATACAATGAGCAGTTCTTC. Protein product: CASSLNAYNEQFF.

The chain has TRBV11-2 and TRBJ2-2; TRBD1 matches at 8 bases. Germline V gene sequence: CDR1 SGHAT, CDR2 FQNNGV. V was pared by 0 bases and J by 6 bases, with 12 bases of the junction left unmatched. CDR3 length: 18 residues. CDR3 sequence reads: CASSLDPYGQGLSGELFF. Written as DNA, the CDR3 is TGTGCCAGCAGCTTAGATCCTTACGGACAGGGTCTGTCCGGGGAGCTGTTTTTT.

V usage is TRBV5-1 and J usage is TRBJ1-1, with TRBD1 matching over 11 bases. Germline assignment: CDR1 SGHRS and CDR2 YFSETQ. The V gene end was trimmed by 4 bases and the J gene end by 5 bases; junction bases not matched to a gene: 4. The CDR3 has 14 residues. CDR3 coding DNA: TGCGCCAGCAGCGGGAGGGACAGGGGGACTGAAGCTTTCTTT. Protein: CASSGRDRGTEAFF.

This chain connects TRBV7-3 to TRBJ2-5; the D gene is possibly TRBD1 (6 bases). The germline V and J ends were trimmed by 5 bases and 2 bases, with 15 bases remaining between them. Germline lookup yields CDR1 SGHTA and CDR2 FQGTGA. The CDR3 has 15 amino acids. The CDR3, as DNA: TGTGCCAGCAGCCAAGGGGGTGGCGGACAAGAGACCCAGTACTTC. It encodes CASSQGGGGQETQYF.

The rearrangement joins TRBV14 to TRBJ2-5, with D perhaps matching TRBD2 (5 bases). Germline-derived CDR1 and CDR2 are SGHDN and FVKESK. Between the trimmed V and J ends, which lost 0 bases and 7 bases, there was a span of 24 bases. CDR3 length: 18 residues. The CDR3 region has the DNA TGTGCCAGCAGCCAAGATCTTAGTGGGTCAGTTATTCGGGGGACCCAGTACTTC. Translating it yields CASSQDLSGSVIRGTQYF.